A selection of T cell receptor beta chains follows, all from one sample in a study of cytomegalovirus exposure and HLA in healthy donors. The assay was immunoSEQ multiplex PCR, and TCRdb's table has in-frame clones only and misses some. The profile covers 150,000 to 200,000 clones, with 70% to 80% appearing a single time and around 14% taken by the ten largest. Input material: PBMCs. All receptors come from a woman between 40 and 50 years old in good health and CMV-seronegative. Both conserved end residues are part of each CDR3. D genes are given only for firm matches. Clone size is shown for a subset of rows, as once, few, many or a class of expanded clone.

D gene	V gene	clone size	J gene	CDR3 DNA	CDR3 protein
TRBD1	TRBV2	.	TRBJ2-2	TGTGCCATAACGACCGGGACAGACAACACCGGGGAGCTGTTTTTT	CAITTGTDNTGELFF
.	TRBV10-3	few	TRBJ2-5	TGTGCCATCAGTCCGGGACAAGAGACCCAGTACTTC	CAISPGQETQYF
TRBD2	TRBV6-5	.	TRBJ2-5	TGTGCCAGCAATCCGGCCGGGGGGAGGACCCAGTACTTC	CASNPAGGRTQYF
TRBD1	TRBV11-2	.	TRBJ2-6	TGTGCCAGCAGCTTCGGTCGGACAGGGGATGGGGCCAACGTCCTGACTTTC	CASSFGRTGDGANVLTF
.	TRBV4-1	.	TRBJ2-7	TGCGCCAGCAGCCAGAACAGGGTGTACGAGCAGTACTTC	CASSQNRVYEQYF
.	TRBV7-2	.	TRBJ2-3	TGTGCCAGCAGACGTACAGGCACAGATACGCAGTATTTT	CASRRTGTDTQYF
.	TRBV5-8	.	TRBJ1-5	TGTGCCAGCAGCTTGCTGACTGTCCTCAATCAGCCCCAGCATTTT	CASSLLTVLNQPQHF
.	TRBV5-1	.	TRBJ2-5	TGCGCCAGCAGAGAAGGAGGCGGAGGGTACCAAGAGACCCAGTACTTC	CASREGGGGYQETQYF
TRBD1	TRBV5-6	.	TRBJ2-5	TGTGCCAGCAGCTTAATGGGACAGGGGAAAGAGACCCAGTACTTC	CASSLMGQGKETQYF
TRBD2	TRBV7-2	.	TRBJ2-1	TGTGCCAGCAGCCTAAGGACTAGCGGAACCTACAATGAGCAGTTCTTC	CASSLRTSGTYNEQFF
TRBD1	TRBV7-3	.	TRBJ2-1	TGTGCCAGCAGCCGACAGGGGGTGGTCAATGAGCAGTTCTTC	CASSRQGVVNEQFF
.	TRBV7-2	.	TRBJ2-1	TGTGCCAGCAGCTCAAAGGCAGGGTACAATGAGCAGTTCTTC	CASSSKAGYNEQFF
.	TRBV30	.	TRBJ1-6	TGTGCCTGGAATGCGGGGGGGGTTTCACCCCTCCACTTT	CAWNAGGVSPLHF
TRBD1	TRBV29-1	.	TRBJ2-7	TGCAGCGTTGCGAAAACAACAGGGGGATACGAGCAGTACTTC	CSVAKTTGGYEQYF
.	TRBV27	.	TRBJ2-5	TGTGCCAGCAGTCCCTTGGACTGGAGTAAAGAGACCCAGTACTTC	CASSPLDWSKETQYF
TRBD1	TRBV18	.	TRBJ1-2	TGTGCCAGCTCACCTCAAGGACAGGGACTGGGTTCTACTGGCTACACCTTC	CASSPQGQGLGSTGYTF
.	TRBV10-1	.	TRBJ2-5	TGCGCCAGCAGTGACTCCGGGACTGCACAAGAGACCCAGTACTTC	CASSDSGTAQETQYF
.	TRBV7-3	.	TRBJ1-1	TGTGCCAGCAGCGCCCAGTGGAACACTGAAGCTTTCTTT	CASSAQWNTEAFF
TRBD1	TRBV5-4	once	TRBJ2-7	TGTGCCAGCAGACCGAACCTGGACAGGGGGCGCTCCGAGCAGTACTTC	CASRPNLDRGRSEQYF
.	TRBV4-3	.	TRBJ2-7	TGCGCCAGCAGCCAAGAGTCGGGGAGACCCTACGAGCAGTACTTC	CASSQESGRPYEQYF
.	TRBV7-2	.	TRBJ1-5	TGTGCCAGCAGCGGAGTGGGGGCGGATATTCCCCAGCATTTT	CASSGVGADIPQHF
.	TRBV28	once	TRBJ2-4	TGTGCCAGCAGCAATCAGGGTGCCGGCATTCAGTACTTC	CASSNQGAGIQYF
TRBD2	TRBV9	once	TRBJ2-3	TGTGCCAGCAGCGGAAGTCCCCCCACTAGCGGGGGCTACACAGATACGCAGTATTTT	CASSGSPPTSGGYTDTQYF
TRBD2	TRBV28	.	TRBJ2-5	TGTGCCAGCAGGTCGACTAGCAGTTGGGAGACCCAGTACTTC	CASRSTSSWETQYF
.	TRBV2	few	TRBJ2-1	TGTGCCAGCCTAGCTTTTGAACTCAATGAGCAGTTCTTC	CASLAFELNEQFF
TRBD2	TRBV5-1	.	TRBJ2-1	TGCGCCAGCAGCTCCACCCCTAGCGGGGCCGGCAATGAGCAGTTCTTC	CASSSTPSGAGNEQFF